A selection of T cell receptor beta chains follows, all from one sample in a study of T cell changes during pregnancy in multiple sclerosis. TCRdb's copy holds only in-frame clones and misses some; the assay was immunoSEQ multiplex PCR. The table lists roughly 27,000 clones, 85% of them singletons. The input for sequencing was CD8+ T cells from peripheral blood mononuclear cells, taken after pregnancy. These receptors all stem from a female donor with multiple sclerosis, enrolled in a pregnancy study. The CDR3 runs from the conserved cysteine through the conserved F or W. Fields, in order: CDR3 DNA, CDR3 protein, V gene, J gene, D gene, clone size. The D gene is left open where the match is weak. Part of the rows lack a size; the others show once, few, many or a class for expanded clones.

CDR3 DNA: TGTGCCAGTAGGGACAGGGAGGGGAATCAGCCCCAGCATTTT
CDR3 protein: CASRDREGNQPQHF
V gene: TRBV19
J gene: TRBJ1-5
D gene: TRBD1
clone size: once

CDR3 DNA: TGTGCCAGCAGTTCCGGACAGGGGGCTGTGAATGAGCAGTTCTTC
CDR3 protein: CASSSGQGAVNEQFF
V gene: TRBV11-1
J gene: TRBJ2-1
D gene: TRBD1
clone size: once

CDR3 DNA: TGTGCCAGCAGCTTAGTGACTAGCGGGGCTGAGACCCAGTACTTC
CDR3 protein: CASSLVTSGAETQYF
V gene: TRBV11-1
J gene: TRBJ2-5
D gene: TRBD2
clone size: .

CDR3 DNA: TGTGCCAGCAGCTTAACCCCACCGGACAGGGAGGAAAATTCACCCCTCCACTTT
CDR3 protein: CASSLTPPDREENSPLHF
V gene: TRBV7-8
J gene: TRBJ1-6
D gene: TRBD1
clone size: .

CDR3 DNA: TGTGCCACCCAGGGCGGGGGGGCCGAGTACGAGCAGTACTTC
CDR3 protein: CATQGGGAEYEQYF
V gene: TRBV6-6
J gene: TRBJ2-7
D gene: TRBD2
clone size: .

CDR3 DNA: TGTGCCAGCAGCCACCCGGGAGGGCCCTATGGCTACACCTTC
CDR3 protein: CASSHPGGPYGYTF
V gene: TRBV6-5
J gene: TRBJ1-2
D gene: .
clone size: .

CDR3 DNA: TGTGCCAGCACCCACCTAGCGGGGGGGCCGGAGACCCAGTACTTC
CDR3 protein: CASTHLAGGPETQYF
V gene: TRBV6-1
J gene: TRBJ2-5
D gene: TRBD2
clone size: .

CDR3 DNA: TGTGCCAGCAGCTTGACAGGGGGCGGTGGCTACACCTTC
CDR3 protein: CASSLTGGGGYTF
V gene: TRBV7-9
J gene: TRBJ1-2
D gene: TRBD1
clone size: .

CDR3 DNA: TGTGCCTGGGGGGACAGTTTACCTGACTATGGCTACACCTTC
CDR3 protein: CAWGDSLPDYGYTF
V gene: TRBV30
J gene: TRBJ1-2
D gene: TRBD1
clone size: .

CDR3 DNA: TGTGCCAGCAGCTTGGCGTCAGTGGGAGGCTATAGCTCCTACGAGCAGTACTTC
CDR3 protein: CASSLASVGGYSSYEQYF
V gene: TRBV5-6
J gene: TRBJ2-7
D gene: .
clone size: .

CDR3 DNA: TGCGCCAGCAGCCAAGATCCCGAAACTAGCGGGGGGCTATCGGATACGCAGTATTTT
CDR3 protein: CASSQDPETSGGLSDTQYF
V gene: TRBV4-3
J gene: TRBJ2-3
D gene: TRBD2
clone size: .

CDR3 DNA: TGTGCCACCAGCTCCGAGACTAGCGGGGGAAGTGAGCAGTACTTC
CDR3 protein: CATSSETSGGSEQYF
V gene: TRBV15
J gene: TRBJ2-7
D gene: TRBD2
clone size: .

CDR3 DNA: TGTGCCAGCAGTTACTTGACAGGGGCTAATTCACCCCTCCACTTT
CDR3 protein: CASSYLTGANSPLHF
V gene: TRBV6-5
J gene: TRBJ1-6
D gene: TRBD1
clone size: .

CDR3 DNA: TGTGCCAGCAGCGCCCACAGGAGCGAGCAGTACTTC
CDR3 protein: CASSAHRSEQYF
V gene: TRBV11-2
J gene: TRBJ2-7
D gene: .
clone size: .

CDR3 DNA: TGTGCCAGCAGCTTAGAGGGTCGGAGCTCCTATAATTCACCCCTCCACTTT
CDR3 protein: CASSLEGRSSYNSPLHF
V gene: TRBV11-3
J gene: TRBJ1-6
D gene: .
clone size: .

CDR3 DNA: TGTGCCAGCAAACTGGGACAGGGGATATACGAGCAGTACTTC
CDR3 protein: CASKLGQGIYEQYF
V gene: TRBV6-5
J gene: TRBJ2-7
D gene: TRBD1
clone size: .

CDR3 DNA: TGTGCCAGCAGTGAAAGAGGCAGATCAGCAAACACCATATATTTT
CDR3 protein: CASSERGRSANTIYF
V gene: TRBV6-1
J gene: TRBJ1-3
D gene: .
clone size: .

CDR3 DNA: TGTGCCAGCGGCGACAGCTCTGGGGCCAACGTCCTGACTTTC
CDR3 protein: CASGDSSGANVLTF
V gene: TRBV6-1
J gene: TRBJ2-6
D gene: .
clone size: medium-sized

CDR3 DNA: TGTGCCAGCAGCTTAGTTCCTTACAATGAGCAGTTCTTC
CDR3 protein: CASSLVPYNEQFF
V gene: TRBV7-2
J gene: TRBJ2-1
D gene: .
clone size: .

CDR3 DNA: TGTGCCAGCAGCTTAGGCCCAGGGTATCCTTACGAGCAGTACTTC
CDR3 protein: CASSLGPGYPYEQYF
V gene: TRBV11-2
J gene: TRBJ2-7
D gene: .
clone size: .

CDR3 DNA: TGTGCCAGCAGCTTAAGCCCCCCTTGGGGGCGGGGGGCCGAATACAATGAGCAGTTCTTC
CDR3 protein: CASSLSPPWGRGAEYNEQFF
V gene: TRBV7-3
J gene: TRBJ2-1
D gene: TRBD2
clone size: once

CDR3 DNA: TGTGCCAGCAGTTACCGGACAGATTATGGCTACACCTTC
CDR3 protein: CASSYRTDYGYTF
V gene: TRBV6-6
J gene: TRBJ1-2
D gene: .
clone size: once

CDR3 DNA: TGTGCCAGCAGTTCCGGGACAGGGACGGTGGACACTGAAGCTTTCTTT
CDR3 protein: CASSSGTGTVDTEAFF
V gene: TRBV13
J gene: TRBJ1-1
D gene: TRBD1
clone size: once

CDR3 DNA: TGTGCCACCAGCAGAGATAAAAAGACCGGGATCGGAAGAGGCTACACCTTC
CDR3 protein: CATSRDKKTGIGRGYTF
V gene: TRBV15
J gene: TRBJ1-2
D gene: .
clone size: .

CDR3 DNA: TGTGCCAGCAGTGAAGTCAAAGGCTCAGGGTTTGGCTACACCTTC
CDR3 protein: CASSEVKGSGFGYTF
V gene: TRBV6-1
J gene: TRBJ1-2
D gene: .
clone size: .

CDR3 DNA: TGTGCCTGGGATGGGGGGTGGGTTGAAGCTTTCTTT
CDR3 protein: CAWDGGWVEAFF
V gene: TRBV30
J gene: TRBJ1-1
D gene: .
clone size: few

CDR3 DNA: TGTGCCAGCAGTTTATCCCGGGGGAACGAGCAGTACTTC
CDR3 protein: CASSLSRGNEQYF
V gene: TRBV27
J gene: TRBJ2-7
D gene: .
clone size: .

CDR3 DNA: TGTGCCAGCTCCTCAGGCATATCTGGAAACACCATATATTTT
CDR3 protein: CASSSGISGNTIYF
V gene: TRBV9
J gene: TRBJ1-3
D gene: .
clone size: .

CDR3 DNA: TGTGCCAGCAGCGCGGGGGTGAACACTGAAGCTTTCTTT
CDR3 protein: CASSAGVNTEAFF
V gene: TRBV9
J gene: TRBJ1-1
D gene: .
clone size: .

CDR3 DNA: TGTGCCAGCAGACCCCCCGTGCCGGGCTCTGGGGCCAACGTCCTGACTTTC
CDR3 protein: CASRPPVPGSGANVLTF
V gene: TRBV7-9
J gene: TRBJ2-6
D gene: .
clone size: .

CDR3 DNA: TGTGCCACCACCCTGGGGCAGAGGGGGAATGAAAAACTGTTTTTT
CDR3 protein: CATTLGQRGNEKLFF
V gene: TRBV15
J gene: TRBJ1-4
D gene: .
clone size: .

CDR3 DNA: TGTGCCAGCAGCTTGGGTGGCCGGGACACGGATAATTCACCCCTCCACTTT
CDR3 protein: CASSLGGRDTDNSPLHF
V gene: TRBV5-8
J gene: TRBJ1-6
D gene: .
clone size: few

CDR3 DNA: TGTGCCTGGAGCCGGACAGGGTCGGGGGAGACCCAGTACTTC
CDR3 protein: CAWSRTGSGETQYF
V gene: TRBV30
J gene: TRBJ2-5
D gene: TRBD1
clone size: .

CDR3 DNA: TGTGCCAGCAGCTATACAGGGGGCAGCTCTAATGAGCAGTTCTTC
CDR3 protein: CASSYTGGSSNEQFF
V gene: TRBV7-2
J gene: TRBJ2-1
D gene: TRBD1
clone size: .

CDR3 DNA: TGCGCCAGCAGCCAAGATGGAGGCGGTTATCAGCCCCAGCATTTT
CDR3 protein: CASSQDGGGYQPQHF
V gene: TRBV4-1
J gene: TRBJ1-5
D gene: .
clone size: .